The sequence of this T cell receptor beta chain was determined in a study of T-cell memory formation after mild COVID-19. Looking at the study overall: Most TCR clusters belonged to a single donor.

Notes on this clonotype: Its specificity is unknown.

General study points: There was no confirmation that second-wave clones peaking on day 37 were SARS-CoV-2 specific. While clones contracting from day 15 to 85 were balanced between CD4 and CD8, later expanders leaned CD4+.

One entry per CDR3 protein results from TCRdb running MiXCR on the 5' RACE reads. The sample includes approximately 45,000 distinct CDR3 sequences, 6.6% seen only once; the top ten take less than 0.95%. This clonotype was sampled from an adult who had mild COVID-19 (a few samples of this study predate the infection). Cell type and time point are not known. Specimen: PBMCs or a T cell subset sorted from them (not recorded which).

The CDR3 region has the DNA TGTGCCAGCAGCCCAGGGGGTCCGAGTGGTTTCTTT. Amino acids: CASSPGGPSGFF. J is TRBJ1-1 and V is TRBV7-2; 7 positions agree with TRBD1. This CDR3 region has 12 residues. In germline, CDR1 is SGHTA, CDR2 FQGNSA. V dropped 5 bases and J dropped 13; count of bases not matched to a gene: 10.